This T cell receptor beta chain appears in the sequencing data of a study of early T cells in non-severe SARS-CoV-2 infection (dated by TCRdb to the early 2020s). About the investigation overall: Because TCR sequencing was done on bulk RNA from unsorted whole blood, the alpha and beta chains could not be paired. Paper-wide results and their limitations: VDJdb matching was skewed toward anti-spike CD8 responses and likely underestimated virus-specific expansions, missing private and CD4 specificities.

At the junction V is shortened by 5 bases and J by 1 base; bases outside the gene matches: 9. CDR1 SGHTA and CDR2 FQGNSA were looked up in the germline V gene. The CDR3 goes from the cysteine to the phenylalanine over 16 residues. The CDR3 DNA has 48 bases and is translated from base 1. On this clonotype: Its antigen is still unknown. No base-level quality is on record; no much larger clone is a single base apart.

Library prep was done by 5' RACE. Sequencer: NextSeq 500. In the TCR library protocol, unique molecular identifiers were attached to individual cDNA molecules to correct for PCR bias and sequencing error. Both TCR alpha and beta chains were sequenced, and tight co-correlation was observed between alpha and beta sequence abundances in each sample. As for the original processing: Decombinator V4 was used to annotate the V gene, J gene and CDR3 of the TCR sequences. TCRs were defined as expanded if a significant change between any two time points was detected under a Poisson model with p below 0.0001. TCR abundances were normalised to the total number of TCRs sequenced per sample and expressed as counts per million. TRAV1-2 paired with TRAJ12, TRAJ20 or TRAJ33 defined MAIT TCRs, while TRAV10 paired with TRAJ18 defined iNKT TCRs. A search of VDJdb, accessed on 1 November 2021, was run for TCRs annotated to CMV, EBV and SARS-CoV-2, with TCRs annotated for multiple antigens excluded. In-frame beta chains were kept once TCRdb had trimmed the public reads at Q25 with fastp and called clones with MiXCR. Identical CDR3 proteins give one entry, which carries the most common genes and DNA. TCRdb, rather than the study authors, made the V and J calls. Across this sample there are 98,000 or so distinct CDR3 sequences, with 9.5% to 13% seen only once. The ten largest clones add up to around 3% of the sample.

The study was a case-control design nested within a healthcare worker cohort in London, UK, with weekly nasopharyngeal swab PCR tests and blood sampling. Healthcare workers were recruited between 23 and 31 March 2020, during the week of the UK lockdown, and were followed weekly for up to roughly 16 weeks. Material: whole blood. The receptor was derived from an adult who was a healthcare worker with PCR-confirmed SARS-CoV-2 infection or an uninfected control (not recorded which). The receptor chain draws on TRBV7-2 and TRBJ2-3; a stretch of 7 junction bases matches TRBD1. The sequenced DNA: TGTGCCAGCAGCCTCATGATCGGGACAGGCACAGATACGCAGTATTTT. It translates to CASSLMIGTGTDTQYF.